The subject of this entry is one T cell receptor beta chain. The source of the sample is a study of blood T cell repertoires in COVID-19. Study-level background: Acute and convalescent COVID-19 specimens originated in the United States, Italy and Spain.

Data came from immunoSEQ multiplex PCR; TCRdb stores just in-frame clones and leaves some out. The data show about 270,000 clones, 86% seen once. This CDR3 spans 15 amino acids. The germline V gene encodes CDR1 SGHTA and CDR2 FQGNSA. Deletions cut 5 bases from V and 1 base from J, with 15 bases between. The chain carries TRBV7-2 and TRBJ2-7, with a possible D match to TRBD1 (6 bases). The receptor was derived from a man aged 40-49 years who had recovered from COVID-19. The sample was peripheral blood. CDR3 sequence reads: CASSARQEGSYEQYF. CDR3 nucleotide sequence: TGTGCCAGCAGCGCCCGACAGGAAGGATCCTACGAGCAGTACTTC.